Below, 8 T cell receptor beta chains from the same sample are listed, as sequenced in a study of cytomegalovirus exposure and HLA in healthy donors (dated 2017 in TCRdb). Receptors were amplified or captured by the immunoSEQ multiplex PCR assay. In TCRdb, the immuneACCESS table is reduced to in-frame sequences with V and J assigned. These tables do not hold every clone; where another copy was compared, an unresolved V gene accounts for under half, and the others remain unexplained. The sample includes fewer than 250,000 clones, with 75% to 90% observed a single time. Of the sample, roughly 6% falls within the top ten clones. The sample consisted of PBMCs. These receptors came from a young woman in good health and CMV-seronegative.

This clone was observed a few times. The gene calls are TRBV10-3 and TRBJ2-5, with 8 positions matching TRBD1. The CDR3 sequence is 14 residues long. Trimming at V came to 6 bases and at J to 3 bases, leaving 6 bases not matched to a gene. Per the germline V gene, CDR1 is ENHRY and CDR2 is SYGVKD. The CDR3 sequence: CAIRAGTGEETQYF. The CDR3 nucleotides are TGTGCCATCAGAGCCGGGACAGGAGAAGAGACCCAGTACTTC.

The CDR3 spells CASSLGTPWNQPQHF. CDR3 coding DNA: TGTGCCAGCAGCTTAGGGACCCCTTGGAATCAGCCCCAGCATTTT. The chain links TRBV7-8 to TRBJ1-5; D is undetermined. This CDR3 spans 15 amino acids. Germline V lookup: CDR1 SGHVS, CDR2 FQNEAQ. The V gene lost 1 base and the J gene lost 4 bases, with 11 bases spanning the gap.

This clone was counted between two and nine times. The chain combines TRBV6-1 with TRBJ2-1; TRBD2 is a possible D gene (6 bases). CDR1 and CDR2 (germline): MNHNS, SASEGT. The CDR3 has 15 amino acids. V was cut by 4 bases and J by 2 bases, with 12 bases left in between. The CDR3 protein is CASSVRDFAYNEQFF. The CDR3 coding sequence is TGTGCCAGCAGTGTCCGGGACTTCGCCTACAATGAGCAGTTCTTC.

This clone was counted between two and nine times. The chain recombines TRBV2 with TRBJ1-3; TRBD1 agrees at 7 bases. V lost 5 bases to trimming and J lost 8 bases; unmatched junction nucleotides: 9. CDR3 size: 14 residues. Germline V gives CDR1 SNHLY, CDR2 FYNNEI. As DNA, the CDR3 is TGTGCCAGCAGTCCAGACAGGGAGGCGGACACCATATATTTT. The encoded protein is CASSPDREADTIYF.

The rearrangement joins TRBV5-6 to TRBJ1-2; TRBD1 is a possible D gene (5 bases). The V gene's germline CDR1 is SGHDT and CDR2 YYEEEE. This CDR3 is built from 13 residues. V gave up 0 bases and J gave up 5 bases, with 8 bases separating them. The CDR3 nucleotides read TGTGCCAGCAGCTTGGGACAGAAATATGGCTACACCTTC. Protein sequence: CASSLGQKYGYTF.

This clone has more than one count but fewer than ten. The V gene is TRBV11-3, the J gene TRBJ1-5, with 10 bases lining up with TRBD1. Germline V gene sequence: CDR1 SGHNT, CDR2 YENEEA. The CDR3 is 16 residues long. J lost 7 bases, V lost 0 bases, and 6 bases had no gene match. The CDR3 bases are TGTGCCAGCAGCTTAGATGGGGGACAGGGGAGCCAGCCCCAGCATTTT. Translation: CASSLDGGQGSQPQHF.

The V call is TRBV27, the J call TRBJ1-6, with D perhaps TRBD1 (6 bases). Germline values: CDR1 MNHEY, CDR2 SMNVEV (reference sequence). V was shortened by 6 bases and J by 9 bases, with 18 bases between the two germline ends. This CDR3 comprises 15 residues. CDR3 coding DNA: TGTGCCAGCAGCCCCGAACAGGGTGGAACTTCACCCCTCCACTTT. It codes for CASSPEQGGTSPLHF.

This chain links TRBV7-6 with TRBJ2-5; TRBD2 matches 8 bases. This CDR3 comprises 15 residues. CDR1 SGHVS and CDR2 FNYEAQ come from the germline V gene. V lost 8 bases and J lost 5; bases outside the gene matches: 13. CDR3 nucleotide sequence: TGTGCCAGCTTAGGGACATTAGCGGGAAGGGAGACCCAGTACTTC. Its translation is CASLGTLAGRETQYF.